The rows below give T cell receptor beta chains drawn from one sample of a study of blood T cell repertoires in COVID-19. The method was immunoSEQ multiplex PCR; TCRdb's version includes in-frame clones alone and lacks a portion of them. This table has about 78,000 clones, roughly 88% appearing once. The specimen was peripheral blood. The receptors shown here come from a woman between 50 and 59 years old in a cohort sampled during active COVID-19. Each CDR3 is given without its conserved first and last residue.

J: TRBJ2-4
V: TRBV6-6
CDR3: ASSTPDRGENIQY

J: TRBJ1-2
V: TRBV28
CDR3: ASSHGGYGYT

J: TRBJ2-1
V: TRBV15
CDR3: ATSRGGGSYNEQF

J: TRBJ2-1
V: TRBV3-1/TRBV3-2
CDR3: ASGPTSGYNEQF

J: TRBJ1-1
V: TRBV2
CDR3: ASRLVTEAF

J: TRBJ2-5
V: TRBV28
CDR3: ASSGLPLRETQY

J: TRBJ2-2
V: TRBV9
CDR3: ASSVATSANTGELF

J: TRBJ2-7
V: TRBV25-1
CDR3: ASSEWASGRKNEQY

J: TRBJ2-3
V: TRBV2
CDR3: ASRGPGTASTDTQY

J: TRBJ2-2
V: TRBV27
CDR3: ASSFGAGELF

J: TRBJ1-3
V: TRBV18
CDR3: ASSPPGDRAGNTIY

J: TRBJ2-3
V: TRBV3-1/TRBV3-2
CDR3: ASSQDELALGTQY

J: TRBJ2-5
V: TRBV29-1
CDR3: SVFRDRGETQY

J: TRBJ2-7
V: TRBV7-8
CDR3: ASSIRLAGSADGYEQY

J: TRBJ1-2
V: TRBV2
CDR3: ASSEAIRGRANYGYT

J: TRBJ2-3
V: TRBV5-1
CDR3: ASSLEVAETDTQY

J: TRBJ1-3
V: TRBV14
CDR3: ASSQVGRIYSGNTIY

J: TRBJ2-2
V: TRBV13
CDR3: ASSPGLADTGELF

J: TRBJ2-1
V: TRBV9
CDR3: ASSAASPGGYNEQF

J: TRBJ1-5
V: TRBV28
CDR3: ASRSAATGGPNQPQH

J: TRBJ2-3
V: TRBV2
CDR3: ASKIAGGPSDPQY

J: TRBJ2-3
V: TRBV6-2/TRBV6-3
CDR3: ASSYSDYTDTQY

J: TRBJ1-2
V: TRBV7-8
CDR3: ASSLGINGGPGGYT

J: TRBJ2-3
V: TRBV18
CDR3: ASSPRSLTVRDTQY

J: TRBJ2-3
V: TRBV3-1/TRBV3-2
CDR3: ASSQQGFSDTQY

J: TRBJ1-2
V: TRBV6-2/TRBV6-3
CDR3: ASSSPQGRDFYGYT

J: TRBJ1-5
V: TRBV30
CDR3: AWSPGVQPQH

J: TRBJ2-2
V: TRBV28
CDR3: ASTLPPGDSSGRVDGELF

J: TRBJ2-7
V: TRBV19
CDR3: ASSFRTSGRGEQY

J: TRBJ1-2
V: TRBV19
CDR3: ASSLRQGANPGYT

J: TRBJ2-5
V: TRBV10-2
CDR3: ASNSGRGFGETQY

J: TRBJ2-7
V: TRBV27
CDR3: ASSFGGFSGEQY

J: TRBJ2-3
V: TRBV10-3
CDR3: AISRLAGVADTQY

J: TRBJ2-1
V: TRBV7-2
CDR3: ASNRLAGGYEQF

J: TRBJ1-5
V: TRBV2
CDR3: ASSGDSPNQPQH

J: TRBJ1-4
V: TRBV5-1
CDR3: ASSFSGLEKLF

J: TRBJ1-4
V: TRBV18
CDR3: ASSSGAATNEKLF

J: TRBJ2-4
V: TRBV4-1
CDR3: ASGGATKNIQY

J: TRBJ2-1
V: TRBV3-1/TRBV3-2
CDR3: ASRDRYNEQF

J: TRBJ2-7
V: TRBV27
CDR3: ASTLIARASGSTTEQY

J: TRBJ2-1
V: TRBV28
CDR3: ASSFLRESGNEQF

J: TRBJ2-7
V: TRBV28
CDR3: ASSLQGRDREQY

J: TRBJ1-2
V: TRBV28
CDR3: ASSFQGDGYT

J: TRBJ1-1
V: TRBV6-6
CDR3: ASRGTGKAF

J: TRBJ2-7
V: TRBV27
CDR3: ASSSPGTGNYEQY

J: TRBJ2-7
V: TRBV19
CDR3: ASSTPGLAQYEQY

J: TRBJ1-1
V: TRBV5-1
CDR3: ASSSQGIEAF

J: TRBJ2-7
V: TRBV7-8
CDR3: ASSSVGQGNEQY

J: TRBJ1-1
V: TRBV29-1
CDR3: SVEVGEGLGAF